Below, 9 T cell receptor beta chains from the same sample are listed, as sequenced in a study of blood T cell repertoires in COVID-19. Here immunoSEQ multiplex PCR was the method, and the copy in TCRdb shows in-frame clones only, minus some. Among approximately 92,000 clones, about 78% were seen once, and the ten largest hold approximately 8.9%. Sequencing input: peripheral blood. These receptors came from a middle-aged man who had recovered from COVID-19.

The V and J genes are TRBV5-1 and TRBJ2-7; 9 bases agree with TRBD1. Losses at the gene ends were 4 bases for V and 3 bases for J; bases not matched to a gene: 8. CDR3 length equals 15 residues. Germline V gives CDR1 SGHRS, CDR2 YFSETQ. The CDR3 DNA reads TGCGCCAGCAGCGGCAGACAGGGGGGGAACTACGAGCAGTACTTC. Its translation: CASSGRQGGNYEQYF.

The genes are TRBV15 and TRBJ1-2; perhaps TRBD1 as D (5 bases). From germline, CDR1 is LNHNV and CDR2 YYDKDF (reference sequence). The V end was cut by 1 base, the J end by 1 base, with 13 bases between. This CDR3 is built from 16 residues. CDR3 amino acids: CATSRGGRAVNYGYTF. CDR3 coding DNA: TGTGCCACCAGCAGAGGAGGCAGGGCAGTTAACTATGGCTACACCTTC. The entire variable domain, with the rest obtained from reference TRBV15 and TRBJ1-2, is as follows: DAMVIQNPRYQVTQFGKPVTLSCSQTLNHNVMYWYQQKSSQAPKLLFHYYDKDFNNEADTPDNFQSRRPNTSFCFLDIRSPGLGDTAMYLCATSRGGRAVNYGYTFGSGTRLTVV.

The chain combines TRBV7-2 with TRBJ1-2; TRBD1 might be the D (5 bases). Trimming removed 1 base from V and 0 bases from J, with 9 bases in between. There are 15 residues in the CDR3. Per germline, CDR1 SGHTA and CDR2 FQGNSA. The CDR3 coding sequence is TGTGCCAGCAGCTTAGAATGGGGCGCTAACTATGGCTACACCTTC. This codes for CASSLEWGANYGYTF.

V gene TRBV3-1 (or the pseudogene TRBV3-2) combines with J gene TRBJ1-5, with 7 bases lining up with TRBD1. With 5 bases clipped from V and 5 bases from J, the junction kept 3 bases outside the gene matches. Per germline, CDR1 LGHDT and CDR2 YNNKEL (reference sequence). The CDR3 consists of 13 residues. CDR3 in DNA: TGTGCCAGCAGCGCCAGGGGGGATCAGCCCCAGCATTTT. Its translation: CASSARGDQPQHF.

This clone was observed a handful of times. J is TRBJ2-3 and V is TRBV18; D ambiguous. The V gene lost 3 bases and the J gene lost 0 bases, with 10 bases spanning the gap. The CDR3 contains 15 residues. Germline assignment: CDR1 KGHSH and CDR2 LQKENI. As DNA, the CDR3 is TGTGCCAGCTCACCCGACTCGAGGAGCACAGATACGCAGTATTTT. Translation gives CASSPDSRSTDTQYF.

The rearrangement uses TRBV11-1 and TRBJ2-1, with TRBD1 as a possible D gene (7 bases). Trimming took 3 bases from V and 9 from J, leaving 12 bases between them. The CDR3 length is 13 residues. Germline CDR1 SGHAT, CDR2 FQDESV (reference sequence). The CDR3 spells CASSFLEGAEQFF. CDR3 in DNA: TGTGCCAGCAGCTTCTTGGAGGGGGCTGAGCAGTTCTTC. The whole variable domain, remainder taken from reference TRBV11-1 and TRBJ2-1, is EAEVAQSPRYKITEKSQAVAFWCDPISGHATLYWYRQILGQGPELLVQFQDESVVDDSQLPKDRFSAERLKGVDSTLKIQPAELGDSAMYLCASSFLEGAEQFFGPGTRLTVL.

The J gene is TRBJ2-5, the V gene TRBV5-1, with 10 bases fitting TRBD2. Trimming at V came to 0 bases and at J to 3 bases, leaving 2 bases not matched to a gene. The CDR3 loop spans 15 amino acids. The germline CDR1 and CDR2 sequences are SGHRS and YFSETQ. CDR3 sequence: CASSLELAGEETQYF. The CDR3 bases are TGCGCCAGCAGCTTGGAGCTAGCGGGGGAAGAGACCCAGTACTTC.

This sequence joins TRBV4-1 and TRBJ2-2; 12 nucleotides align to TRBD2. CDR1 and CDR2 from the germline V gene are MGHRA and YSYEKL. Trimming took 4 bases from V and 4 from J; bases not matched to a gene: 7. This CDR3 spans 17 amino acids. This CDR3 reads CASSLQQTSGSTGELFF. The DNA for the CDR3 is TGCGCCAGCAGCCTCCAACAGACTAGCGGGAGCACCGGGGAGCTGTTTTTT.

The J gene is TRBJ2-5, the V gene TRBV27, with 8 nucleotides matching TRBD1. This CDR3 is 14 amino acids long. V shed 4 bases and J 5 bases; nucleotides not matched to a gene: 6. The germline V gene has CDR1 MNHEY and CDR2 SMNVEV (reference sequence). As DNA, the CDR3 is TGTGCCAGCAGTTCGGCAGGGGGCGCGGAGACCCAGTACTTC. Protein sequence: CASSSAGGAETQYF.